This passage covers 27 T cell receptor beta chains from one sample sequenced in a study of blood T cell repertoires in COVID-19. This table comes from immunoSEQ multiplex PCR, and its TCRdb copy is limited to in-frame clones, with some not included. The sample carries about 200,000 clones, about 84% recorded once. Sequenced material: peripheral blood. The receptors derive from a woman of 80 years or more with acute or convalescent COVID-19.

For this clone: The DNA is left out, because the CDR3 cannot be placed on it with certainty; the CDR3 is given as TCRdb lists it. The CDR3 loop is CASRLVGQGNQETQYF. V and J are TRBV12-2 and TRBJ2-5; the table assigns TRBD1, which was not confirmed against the DNA. TRBV12-2 represents a pseudogene. The CDR3 has 16 amino acids, counting both end residues.

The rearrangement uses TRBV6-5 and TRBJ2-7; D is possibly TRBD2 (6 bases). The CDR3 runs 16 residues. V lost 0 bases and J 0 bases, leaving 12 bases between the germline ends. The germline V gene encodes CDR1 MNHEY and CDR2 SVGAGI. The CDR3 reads CASSYSERAASYEQYF. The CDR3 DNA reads TGTGCCAGCAGTTACTCAGAGCGGGCTGCCTCCTACGAGCAGTACTTC.

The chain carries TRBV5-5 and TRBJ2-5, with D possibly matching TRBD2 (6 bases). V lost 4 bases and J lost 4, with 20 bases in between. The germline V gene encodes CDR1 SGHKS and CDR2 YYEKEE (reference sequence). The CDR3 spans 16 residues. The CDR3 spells CASSHGVGEGGETQYF. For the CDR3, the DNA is TGTGCCAGCAGCCATGGGGTTGGTGAGGGAGGAGAGACCCAGTACTTC.

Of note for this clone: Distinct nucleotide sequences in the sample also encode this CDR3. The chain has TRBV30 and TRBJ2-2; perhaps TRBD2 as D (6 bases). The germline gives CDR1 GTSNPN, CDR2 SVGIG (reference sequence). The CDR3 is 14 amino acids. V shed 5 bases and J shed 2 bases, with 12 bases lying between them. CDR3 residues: CAWSGTLNTGELFF. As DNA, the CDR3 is TGTGCCTGGTCTGGGACTTTAAACACCGGGGAGCTGTTTTTT.

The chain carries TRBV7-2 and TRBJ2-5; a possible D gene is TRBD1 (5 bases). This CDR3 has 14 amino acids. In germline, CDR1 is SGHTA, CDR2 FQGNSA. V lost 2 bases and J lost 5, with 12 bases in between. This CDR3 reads CASSLYQGLETQYF. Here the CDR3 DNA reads TGTGCCAGCAGCTTATATCAGGGTTTGGAGACCCAGTACTTC.

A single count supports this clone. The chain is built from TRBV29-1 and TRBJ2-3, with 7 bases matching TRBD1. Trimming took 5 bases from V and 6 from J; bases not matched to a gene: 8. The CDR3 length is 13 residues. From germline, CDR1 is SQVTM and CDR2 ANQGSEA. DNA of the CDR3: TGCAGCGTTAAGAACAGGGGTGGGGATACGCAGTATTTT. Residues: CSVKNRGGDTQYF.

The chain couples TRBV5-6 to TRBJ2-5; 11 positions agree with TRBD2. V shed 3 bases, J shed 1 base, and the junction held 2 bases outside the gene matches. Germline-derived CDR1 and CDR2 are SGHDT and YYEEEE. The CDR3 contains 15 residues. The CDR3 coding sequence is TGTGCCAGCAGCTGGGGACTAGCGGCCCAAGAGACCCAGTACTTC. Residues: CASSWGLAAQETQYF.

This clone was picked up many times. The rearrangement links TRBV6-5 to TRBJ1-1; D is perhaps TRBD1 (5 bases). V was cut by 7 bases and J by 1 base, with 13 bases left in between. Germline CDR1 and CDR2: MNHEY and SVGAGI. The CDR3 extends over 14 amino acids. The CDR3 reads CASTVTQGNTEAFF. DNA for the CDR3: TGTGCCAGCACCGTAACTCAGGGGAACACTGAAGCTTTCTTT.

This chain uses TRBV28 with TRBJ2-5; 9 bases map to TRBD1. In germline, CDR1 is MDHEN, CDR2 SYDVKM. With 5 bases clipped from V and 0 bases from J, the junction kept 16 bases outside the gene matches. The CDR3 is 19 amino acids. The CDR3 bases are TGTGCCAGCAGTCTAACAGGGGGCGCCCCGCTTATTTACCAAGAGACCCAGTACTTC. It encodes CASSLTGGAPLIYQETQYF.

CDR3 in amino acids: CASSLGGGQGPVSLETQYF. The CDR3 DNA reads as TGCGCCAGCAGCTTGGGGGGGGGACAAGGACCCGTATCGTTGGAGACCCAGTACTTC. This rearrangement joins TRBV5-1 to TRBJ2-5; D might be TRBD2 (7 bases). The CDR3 sequence is 19 residues long. V dropped 0 bases and J dropped 5 bases, with 26 bases sitting between them. Germline V lookup: CDR1 SGHRS, CDR2 YFSETQ.

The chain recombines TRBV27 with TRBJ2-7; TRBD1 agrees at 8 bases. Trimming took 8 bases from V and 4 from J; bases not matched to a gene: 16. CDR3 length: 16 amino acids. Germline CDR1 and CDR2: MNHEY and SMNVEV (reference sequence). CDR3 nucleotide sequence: TGTGCCAGCTGGGAGGCCCCCGGGACAGGAAGTTACGAGCAGTACTTC. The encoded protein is CASWEAPGTGSYEQYF.

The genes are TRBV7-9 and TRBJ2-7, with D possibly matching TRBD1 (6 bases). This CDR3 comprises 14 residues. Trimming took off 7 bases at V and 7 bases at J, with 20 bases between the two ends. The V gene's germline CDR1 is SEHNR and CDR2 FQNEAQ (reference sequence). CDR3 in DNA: TGTGCCAGCACCCTTCGGGCAGGGGTTGGTGAGCAGTACTTC. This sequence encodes CASTLRAGVGEQYF.

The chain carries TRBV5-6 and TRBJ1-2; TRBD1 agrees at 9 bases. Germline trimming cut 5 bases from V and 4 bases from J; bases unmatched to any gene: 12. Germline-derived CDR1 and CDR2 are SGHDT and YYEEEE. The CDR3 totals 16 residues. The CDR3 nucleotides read TGTGCCAGCAGGCGGGACAGGGTCCCTGAGGGCTATGGCTACACCTTC. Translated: CASRRDRVPEGYGYTF.

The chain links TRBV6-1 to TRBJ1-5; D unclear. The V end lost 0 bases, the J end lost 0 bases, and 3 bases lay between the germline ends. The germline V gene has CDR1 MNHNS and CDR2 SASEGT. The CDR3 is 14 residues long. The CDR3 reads CASSEAHSNQPQHF. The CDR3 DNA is TGTGCCAGCAGTGAAGCTCATAGCAATCAGCCCCAGCATTTT.

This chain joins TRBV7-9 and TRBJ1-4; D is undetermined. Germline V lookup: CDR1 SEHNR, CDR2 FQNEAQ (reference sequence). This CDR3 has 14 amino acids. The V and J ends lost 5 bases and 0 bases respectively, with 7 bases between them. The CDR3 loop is CASSTSATNEKLFF. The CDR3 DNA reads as TGTGCCAGCAGCACGTCGGCAACTAATGAAAAACTGTTTTTT.

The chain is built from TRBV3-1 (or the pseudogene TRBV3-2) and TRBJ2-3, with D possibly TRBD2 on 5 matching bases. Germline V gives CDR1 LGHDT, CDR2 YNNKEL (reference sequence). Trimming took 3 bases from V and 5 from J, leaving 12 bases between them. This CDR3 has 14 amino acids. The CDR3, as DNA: TGTGCCAGCAGCCAGTCGGTAGCGCGAGATACGCAGTATTTT. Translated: CASSQSVARDTQYF.

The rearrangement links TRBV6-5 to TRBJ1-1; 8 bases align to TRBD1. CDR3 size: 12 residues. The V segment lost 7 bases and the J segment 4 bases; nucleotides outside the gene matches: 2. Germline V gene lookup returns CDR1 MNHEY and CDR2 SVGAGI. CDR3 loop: CASNRGGTEAFF. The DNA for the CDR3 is TGTGCCAGCAACAGGGGGGGCACTGAAGCTTTCTTT.

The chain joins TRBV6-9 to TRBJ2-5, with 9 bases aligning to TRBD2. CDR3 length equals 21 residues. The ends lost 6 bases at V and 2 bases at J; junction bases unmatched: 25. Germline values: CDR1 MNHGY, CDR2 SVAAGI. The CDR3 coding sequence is TGTGCCAGCAGCGTGGGCGGTTCTAGCGGGGCCAAGTCTTGTCATCAAGAGACCCAGTACTTC. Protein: CASSVGGSSGAKSCHQETQYF.

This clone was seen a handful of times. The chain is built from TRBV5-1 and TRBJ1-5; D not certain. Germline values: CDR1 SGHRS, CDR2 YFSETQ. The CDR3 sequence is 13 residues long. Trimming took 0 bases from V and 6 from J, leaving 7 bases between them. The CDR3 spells CASSLDPGQPQHF. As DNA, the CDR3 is TGCGCCAGCAGCTTGGACCCGGGTCAGCCCCAGCATTTT.

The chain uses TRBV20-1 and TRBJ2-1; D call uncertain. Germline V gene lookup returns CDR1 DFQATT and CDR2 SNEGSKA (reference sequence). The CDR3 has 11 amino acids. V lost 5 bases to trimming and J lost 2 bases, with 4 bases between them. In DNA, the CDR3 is TGCAGTGCTGCAGCCTACAATGAGCAGTTCTTC. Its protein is CSAAAYNEQFF.

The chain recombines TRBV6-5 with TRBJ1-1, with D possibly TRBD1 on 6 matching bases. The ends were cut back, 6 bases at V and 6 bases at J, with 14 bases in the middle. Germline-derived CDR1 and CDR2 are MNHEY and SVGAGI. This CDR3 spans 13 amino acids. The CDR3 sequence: CASRDQGFSEAFF. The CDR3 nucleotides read TGTGCCAGCAGGGACCAGGGGTTCTCTGAAGCTTTCTTT.

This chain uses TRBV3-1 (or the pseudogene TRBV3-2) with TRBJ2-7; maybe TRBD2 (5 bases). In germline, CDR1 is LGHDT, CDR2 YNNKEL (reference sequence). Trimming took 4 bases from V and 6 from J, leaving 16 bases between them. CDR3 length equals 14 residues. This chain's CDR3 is CASSLQLLVSEQYF. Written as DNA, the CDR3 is TGTGCCAGCAGCCTCCAATTACTAGTATCCGAGCAGTACTTC.

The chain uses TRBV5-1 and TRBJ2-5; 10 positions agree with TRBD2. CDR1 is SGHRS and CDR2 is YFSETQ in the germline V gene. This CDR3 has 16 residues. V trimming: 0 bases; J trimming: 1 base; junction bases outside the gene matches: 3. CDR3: CASSLATSGVQETQYF. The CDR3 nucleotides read TGCGCCAGCAGCTTGGCCACTAGCGGGGTCCAAGAGACCCAGTACTTC. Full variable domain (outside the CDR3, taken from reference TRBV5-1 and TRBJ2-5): KAGVTQTPRYLIKTRGQQVTLSCSPISGHRSVSWYQQTPGQGLQFLFEYFSETQRNKGNFPGRFSGRQFSNSRSEMNVSTLELGDSALYLCASSLATSGVQETQYFGPGTRLLVL.

This chain's CDR3 is CSSRDRVRPNEQFF. As DNA, the CDR3 is TGCAGCTCTCGCGACAGGGTACGGCCCAATGAGCAGTTCTTC. This chain connects TRBV29-1 to TRBJ2-1; 7 positions agree with TRBD1. The ends lost 8 bases at V and 6 bases at J; junction bases unmatched: 13. From germline, CDR1 is SQVTM and CDR2 ANQGSEA. This CDR3 has 14 amino acids.

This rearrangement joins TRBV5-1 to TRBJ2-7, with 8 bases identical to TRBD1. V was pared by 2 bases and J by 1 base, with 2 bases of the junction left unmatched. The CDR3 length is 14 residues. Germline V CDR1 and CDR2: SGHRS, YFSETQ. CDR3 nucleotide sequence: TGCGCCAGCAGCTTCACAGGGGGATCCTACGAGCAGTACTTC. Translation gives CASSFTGGSYEQYF.

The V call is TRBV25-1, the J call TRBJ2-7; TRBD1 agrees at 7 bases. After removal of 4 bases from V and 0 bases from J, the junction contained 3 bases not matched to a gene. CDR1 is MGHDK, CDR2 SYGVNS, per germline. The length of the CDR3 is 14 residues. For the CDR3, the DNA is TGTGCCAGCAGTGCGCGACAGGGCTCCTACGAGCAGTACTTC. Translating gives CASSARQGSYEQYF.

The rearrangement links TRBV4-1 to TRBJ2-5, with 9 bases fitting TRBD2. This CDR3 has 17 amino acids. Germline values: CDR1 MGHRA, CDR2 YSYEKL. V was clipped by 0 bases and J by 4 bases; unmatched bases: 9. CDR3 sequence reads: CASSQDGGGGAIETQYF. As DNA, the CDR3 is TGCGCCAGCAGCCAAGATGGGGGCGGGGGGGCCATAGAGACCCAGTACTTC.